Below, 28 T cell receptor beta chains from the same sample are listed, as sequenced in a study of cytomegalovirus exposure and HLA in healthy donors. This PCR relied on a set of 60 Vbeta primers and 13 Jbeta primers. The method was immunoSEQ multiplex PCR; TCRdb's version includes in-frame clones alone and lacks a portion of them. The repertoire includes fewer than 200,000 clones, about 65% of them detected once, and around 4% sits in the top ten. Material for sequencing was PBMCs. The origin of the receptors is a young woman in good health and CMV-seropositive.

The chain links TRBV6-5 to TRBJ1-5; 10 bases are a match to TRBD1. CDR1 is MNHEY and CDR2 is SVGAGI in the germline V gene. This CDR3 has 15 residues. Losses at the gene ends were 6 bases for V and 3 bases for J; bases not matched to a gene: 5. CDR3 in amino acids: CASSRTGGNNQPQHF. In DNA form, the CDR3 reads TGTGCCAGCAGCCGGACAGGGGGGAACAATCAGCCCCAGCATTTT.

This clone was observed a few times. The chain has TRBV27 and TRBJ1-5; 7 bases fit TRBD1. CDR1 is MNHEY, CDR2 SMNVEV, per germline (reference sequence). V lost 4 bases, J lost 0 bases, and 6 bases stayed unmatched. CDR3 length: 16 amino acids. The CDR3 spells CASSSINRGSNQPQHF. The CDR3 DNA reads TGTGCCAGCAGTTCAATCAACAGGGGTAGCAATCAGCCCCAGCATTTT.

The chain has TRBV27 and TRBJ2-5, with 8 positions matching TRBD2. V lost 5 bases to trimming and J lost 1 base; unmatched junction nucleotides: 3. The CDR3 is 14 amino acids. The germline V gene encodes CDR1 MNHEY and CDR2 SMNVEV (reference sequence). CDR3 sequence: CASSLTSGQETQYF. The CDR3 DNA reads TGTGCCAGCAGTCTTACTAGCGGCCAAGAGACCCAGTACTTC.

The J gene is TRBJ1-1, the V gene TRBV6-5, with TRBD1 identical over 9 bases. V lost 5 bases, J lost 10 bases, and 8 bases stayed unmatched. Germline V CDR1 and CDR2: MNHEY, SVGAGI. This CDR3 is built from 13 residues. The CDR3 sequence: CASSRNRGLRAFF. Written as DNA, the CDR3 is TGTGCCAGCAGTAGAAACAGGGGGCTTAGAGCTTTCTTT.

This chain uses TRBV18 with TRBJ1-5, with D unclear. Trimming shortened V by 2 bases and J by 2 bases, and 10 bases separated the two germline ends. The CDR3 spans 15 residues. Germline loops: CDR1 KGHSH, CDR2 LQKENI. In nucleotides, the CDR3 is TGTGCCAGCTCACCAGGTATTGGAGGCAATCAGCCCCAGCATTTT. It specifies CASSPGIGGNQPQHF.

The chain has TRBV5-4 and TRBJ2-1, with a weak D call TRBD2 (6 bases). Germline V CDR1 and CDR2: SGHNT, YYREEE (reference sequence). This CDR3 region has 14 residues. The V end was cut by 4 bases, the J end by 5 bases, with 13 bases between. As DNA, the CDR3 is TGTGCCAGCAGCCGGGACTCTGCTAACAATGAGCAGTTCTTC. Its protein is CASSRDSANNEQFF.

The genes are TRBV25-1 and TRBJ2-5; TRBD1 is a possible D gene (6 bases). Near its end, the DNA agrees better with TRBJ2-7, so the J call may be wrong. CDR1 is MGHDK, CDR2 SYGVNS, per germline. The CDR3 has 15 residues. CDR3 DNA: TGTGCCAGCACCTCCTGGTCACAGGGCACCTACGAGCAGTACTTC. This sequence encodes CASTSWSQGTYEQYF.

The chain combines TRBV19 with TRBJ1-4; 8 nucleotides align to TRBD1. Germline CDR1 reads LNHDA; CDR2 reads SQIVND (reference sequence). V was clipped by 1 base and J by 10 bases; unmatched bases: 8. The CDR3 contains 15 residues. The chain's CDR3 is CASSIGAGGEGKLFF. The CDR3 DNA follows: TGTGCCAGTAGTATAGGTGCAGGGGGCGAAGGAAAACTGTTTTTT.

This CDR3 is CASTSPWGETQYF. CDR3 sequence (DNA): TGTGCCAGCACATCCCCCTGGGGCGAGACCCAGTACTTC. This sequence joins TRBV6-5 and TRBJ2-5, with D possibly TRBD1 on 5 matching bases. This CDR3 comprises 13 residues. Trimming removed 7 bases from V and 5 bases from J, with 14 bases in between. Germline V gene lookup returns CDR1 MNHEY and CDR2 SVGAGI.

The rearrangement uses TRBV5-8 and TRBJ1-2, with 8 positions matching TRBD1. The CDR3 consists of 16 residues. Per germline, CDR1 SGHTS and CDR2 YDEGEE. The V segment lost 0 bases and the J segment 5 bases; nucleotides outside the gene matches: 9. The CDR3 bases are TGTGCCAGCAGCTTGGGGCGGTGGGGACAGGATTATGGCTACACCTTC. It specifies CASSLGRWGQDYGYTF.

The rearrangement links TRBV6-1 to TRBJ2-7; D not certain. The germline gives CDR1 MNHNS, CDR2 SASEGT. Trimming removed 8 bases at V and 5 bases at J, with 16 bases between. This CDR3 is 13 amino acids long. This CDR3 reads CASSLAVENEQYF. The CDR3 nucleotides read TGTGCCAGCTCCCTGGCCGTTGAAAACGAGCAGTACTTC.

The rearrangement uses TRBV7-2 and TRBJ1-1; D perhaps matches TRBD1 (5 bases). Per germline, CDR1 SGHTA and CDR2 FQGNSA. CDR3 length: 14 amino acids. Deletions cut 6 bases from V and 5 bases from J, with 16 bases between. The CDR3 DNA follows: TGTGCCAGCAGGACGGACACCCGATGGACTGAAGCTTTCTTT. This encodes CASRTDTRWTEAFF.

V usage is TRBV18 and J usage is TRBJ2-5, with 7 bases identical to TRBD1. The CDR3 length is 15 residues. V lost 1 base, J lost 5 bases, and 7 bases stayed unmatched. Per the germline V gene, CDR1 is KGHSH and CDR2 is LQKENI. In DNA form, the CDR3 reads TGTGCCAGCTCACCACGCACAGGGGCGTCGGAGACCCAGTACTTC. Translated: CASSPRTGASETQYF.

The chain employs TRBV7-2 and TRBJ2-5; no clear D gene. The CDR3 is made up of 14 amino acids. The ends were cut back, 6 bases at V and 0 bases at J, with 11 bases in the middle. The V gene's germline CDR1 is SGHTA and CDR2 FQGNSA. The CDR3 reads CASSLTSYQETQYF. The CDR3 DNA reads TGTGCCAGCAGTCTCACTTCCTACCAAGAGACCCAGTACTTC.

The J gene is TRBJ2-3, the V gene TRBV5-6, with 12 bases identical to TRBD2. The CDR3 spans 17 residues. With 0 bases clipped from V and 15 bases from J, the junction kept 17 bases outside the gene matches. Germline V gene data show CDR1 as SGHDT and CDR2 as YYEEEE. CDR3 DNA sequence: TGTGCCAGCAGCTTGGGATCCCTTACTAGCGGGAGGCGCCCGTCCTATTTT. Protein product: CASSLGSLTSGRRPSYF. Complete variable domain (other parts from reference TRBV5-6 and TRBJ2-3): DAGVTQSPTHLIKTRGQQVTLRCSPKSGHDTVSWYQQALGQGPQFIFQYYEEEERQRGNFPDRFSGHQFPNYSSELNVNALLLGDSALYLCASSLGSLTSGRRPSYFGPGTRLTVL.

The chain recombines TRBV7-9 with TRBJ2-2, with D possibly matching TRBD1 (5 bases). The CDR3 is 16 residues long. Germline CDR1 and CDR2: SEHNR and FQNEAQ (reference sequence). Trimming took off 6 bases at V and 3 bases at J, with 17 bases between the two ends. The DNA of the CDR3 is TGTGCCAGCAGGCCCTCACATGACAGCGACACCGGGGAGCTGTTTTTT. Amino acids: CASRPSHDSDTGELFF.

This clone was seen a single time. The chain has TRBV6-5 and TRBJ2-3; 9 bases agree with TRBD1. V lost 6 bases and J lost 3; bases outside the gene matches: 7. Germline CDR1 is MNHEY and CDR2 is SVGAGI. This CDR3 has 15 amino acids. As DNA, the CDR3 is TGTGCCAGCAGCTCACCGGGACAGGGTACAGATACGCAGTATTTT. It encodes CASSSPGQGTDTQYF.

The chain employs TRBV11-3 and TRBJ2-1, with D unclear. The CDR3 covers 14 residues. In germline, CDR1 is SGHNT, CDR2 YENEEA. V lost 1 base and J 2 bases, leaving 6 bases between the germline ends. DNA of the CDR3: TGTGCCAGCAGCTTAGCTTCGGCCTACAATGAGCAGTTCTTC. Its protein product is CASSLASAYNEQFF.

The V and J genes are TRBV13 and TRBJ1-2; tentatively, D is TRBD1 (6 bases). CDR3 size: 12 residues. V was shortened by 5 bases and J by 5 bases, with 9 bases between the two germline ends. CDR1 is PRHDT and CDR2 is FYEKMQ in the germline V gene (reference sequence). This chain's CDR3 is CASSLTGYGYTF. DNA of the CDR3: TGTGCCAGCAGCCTAACAGGGTATGGCTACACCTTC.

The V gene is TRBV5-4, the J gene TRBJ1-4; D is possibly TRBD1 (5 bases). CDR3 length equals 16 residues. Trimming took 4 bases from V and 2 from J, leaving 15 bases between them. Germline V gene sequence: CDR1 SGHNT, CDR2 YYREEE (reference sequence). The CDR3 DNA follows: TGTGCCAGCAGCCCTAACCCGGGACTGACTAATGAAAAACTGTTTTTT. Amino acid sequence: CASSPNPGLTNEKLFF.

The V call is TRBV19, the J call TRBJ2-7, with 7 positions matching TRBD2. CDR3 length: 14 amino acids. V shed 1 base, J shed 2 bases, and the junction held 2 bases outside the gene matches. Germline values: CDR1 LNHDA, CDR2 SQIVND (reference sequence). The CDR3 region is CASSIGLATYEQYF. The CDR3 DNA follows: TGTGCCAGTAGTATAGGACTAGCCACCTACGAGCAGTACTTC.

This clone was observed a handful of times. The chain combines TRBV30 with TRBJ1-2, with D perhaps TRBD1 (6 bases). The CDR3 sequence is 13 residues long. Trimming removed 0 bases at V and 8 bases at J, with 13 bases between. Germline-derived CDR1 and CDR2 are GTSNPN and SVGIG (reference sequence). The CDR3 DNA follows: TGTGCCTGGAGTGTGGCGACAGGAAGGGGCTACACCTTC. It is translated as CAWSVATGRGYTF.

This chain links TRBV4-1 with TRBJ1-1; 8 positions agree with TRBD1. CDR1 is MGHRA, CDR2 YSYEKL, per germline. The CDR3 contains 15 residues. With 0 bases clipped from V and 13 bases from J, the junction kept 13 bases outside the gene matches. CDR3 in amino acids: CASSQDAPLGQVNFF. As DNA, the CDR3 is TGCGCCAGCAGCCAAGATGCCCCGCTGGGACAGGTCAATTTCTTT.

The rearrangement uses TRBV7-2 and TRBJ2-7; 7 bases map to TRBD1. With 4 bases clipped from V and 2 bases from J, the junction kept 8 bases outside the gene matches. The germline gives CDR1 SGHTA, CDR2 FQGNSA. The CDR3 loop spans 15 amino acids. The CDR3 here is CASSSIGTVPYEQYF. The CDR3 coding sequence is TGTGCCAGCAGCTCGATAGGGACAGTTCCCTACGAGCAGTACTTC.

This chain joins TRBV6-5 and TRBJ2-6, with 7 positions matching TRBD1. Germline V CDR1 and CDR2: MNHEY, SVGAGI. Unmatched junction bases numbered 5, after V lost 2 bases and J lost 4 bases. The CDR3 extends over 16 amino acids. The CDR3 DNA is TGTGCCAGCAGTTACCAAGGACAGGCCGGGGCCAACGTCCTGACTTTC. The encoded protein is CASSYQGQAGANVLTF.

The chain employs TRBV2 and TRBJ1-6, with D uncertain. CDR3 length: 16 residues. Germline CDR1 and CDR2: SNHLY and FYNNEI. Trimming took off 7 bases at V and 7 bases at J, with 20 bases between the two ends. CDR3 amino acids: CASTRELWEPNSPLHF. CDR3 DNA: TGTGCCAGCACCCGAGAGTTGTGGGAGCCAAATTCACCCCTCCACTTT.

CDR3 loop: CSVDTYTDTQYF. The CDR3 region has the DNA TGCAGCGTGGACACTTACACAGATACGCAGTATTTT. V and J are TRBV29-1 and TRBJ2-3; tentatively, D is TRBD1 (5 bases). The germline V gene has CDR1 SQVTM and CDR2 ANQGSEA. Trimming pared 6 bases from V and 2 bases from J, leaving 9 bases between. There are 12 residues in the CDR3.

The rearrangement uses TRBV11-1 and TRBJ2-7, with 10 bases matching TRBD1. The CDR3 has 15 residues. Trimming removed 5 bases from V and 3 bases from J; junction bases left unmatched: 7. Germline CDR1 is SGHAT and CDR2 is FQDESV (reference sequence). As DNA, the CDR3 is TGTGCCAGCAGCCCAAGGGACAGGGGAGTCTACGAGCAGTACTTC. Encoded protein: CASSPRDRGVYEQYF.